This note documents a single T cell receptor (beta chain) sequence. What it binds is unknown. The data belong to a study of chemoradiotherapy in HPV16-positive cancers. Study outcomes and limitations: Non-HPV-specific T cells did not expand in tumors during treatment, whereas candidate HPV-specific clones and E7-related motifs did.

TCRdb's table, derived via immunoSEQ multiplex PCR, lists solely in-frame clones and lacks some. The sample gives more than 1,000 clones, about 90% of which show up once; 2.5% to 3.5% is in the top ten. Samples were taken several times over chemoradiotherapy. CDR3 length: 13 residues. Unmatched junction bases numbered 7, after V lost 8 bases and J lost 4 bases. Per the germline V gene, CDR1 is WSHSY and CDR2 is SAAADI. This sample comprised tumor tissue, obtained from a patient who underwent chemoradiotherapy. V is TRBV10-2 and J is TRBJ1-2, with 7 bases matching TRBD1. This TCR derives from a human donor with HPV-associated anogenital cancer. The CDR3 bases are TGCGCCAGCGGAGACAGGGTTAGCTATGGCTACACCTTC. Its translation: CASGDRVSYGYTF.